The 27 T cell receptor beta chains below come from one sample, sequenced in a study of cytomegalovirus exposure and HLA in healthy donors (dated by TCRdb to the late 2010s). Library preparation used the immunoSEQ multiplex PCR assay. The multiplex PCR relied on a mix of 60 forward primers for TCR Vbeta segments and 13 reverse primers for TCR Jbeta segments. TCRdb provides this immuneACCESS table in a form limited to in-frame rearrangements. Some clones are lacking; in checked studies, under half of them reflect an unresolved V gene, and why the rest are absent is not known. This sample comprises around 90,000 clones, approximately 79% of them detected only once. The ten largest account for approximately 3% of the sample. The material sequenced was PBMCs. The receptors were gathered from a man aged 30-40 years in good health and CMV-seronegative.

The chain is built from TRBV30 and TRBJ1-1, with no clear D. This CDR3 has 13 amino acids. In germline, CDR1 is GTSNPN, CDR2 SVGIG (reference sequence). Trimming removed 3 bases at V and 1 base at J, with 9 bases between. The CDR3 DNA reads as TGTGCCTGGAGGGAGAGATCGAACACTGAAGCTTTCTTT. It encodes CAWRERSNTEAFF.

This chain connects TRBV5-4 to TRBJ1-2, with D perhaps TRBD1 (5 bases). CDR1 is SGHNT, CDR2 YYREEE, per germline (reference sequence). The V end lost 0 bases, the J end lost 4 bases, and 13 bases lay between the germline ends. CDR3 length: 15 residues. The CDR3 loop is CASSLGDGGIYGYTF. DNA for the CDR3: TGTGCCAGCAGCTTGGGGGACGGAGGGATCTATGGCTACACCTTC.

The V and J genes are TRBV4-3 and TRBJ1-2; D not certain. CDR1 is LGHNA, CDR2 YSLEER, per germline. The CDR3 totals 14 residues. V was clipped by 4 bases and J by 5 bases, with 14 bases between them. The CDR3 sequence: CASSPDAAGYGYTF. The CDR3 DNA reads TGCGCCAGCAGCCCTGATGCGGCGGGTTATGGCTACACCTTC.

This rearrangement joins TRBV6-1 to TRBJ2-5, with D unclear. V was trimmed by 6 bases and J by 7 bases, leaving 12 bases between them. Germline V lookup: CDR1 MNHNS, CDR2 SASEGT. The CDR3 sequence is 12 residues long. As DNA, the CDR3 is TGTGCCAGCAGGCACGCCACTGGGACCCAGTACTTC. Its protein product is CASRHATGTQYF.

The chain couples TRBV7-6 to TRBJ2-5; weak D call: TRBD2 (6 bases). The CDR3 covers 13 residues. The germline CDR1 and CDR2 sequences are SGHVS and FNYEAQ. V was pared by 4 bases and J by 5 bases, with 11 bases between. CDR3 bases: TGTGCCAGCAGCTCCTTGGAGGGGGAGACCCAGTACTTC. This codes for CASSSLEGETQYF.

This chain uses TRBV7-9 with TRBJ2-7; 10 bases fit TRBD1. This CDR3 is 15 amino acids long. Losses at the gene ends were 5 bases for V and 5 bases for J; bases not matched to a gene: 9. Per germline, CDR1 SEHNR and CDR2 FQNEAQ (reference sequence). The CDR3 reads CASSPRGTGVHEQYF. DNA for the CDR3: TGTGCCAGCAGCCCTAGGGGGACAGGGGTACACGAGCAGTACTTC.

The chain employs TRBV5-1 and TRBJ1-1; 7 nucleotides align to TRBD1. CDR3 length equals 14 residues. The J segment lost 2 bases and the V segment lost 2 bases, leaving 3 bases of the junction unmatched. Germline loops: CDR1 SGHRS, CDR2 YFSETQ. This chain's CDR3 is CASSLNRGNTEAFF. DNA of the CDR3: TGCGCCAGCAGCTTAAACAGGGGTAACACTGAAGCTTTCTTT.

This clone was seen a few times. V usage is TRBV10-1 and J usage is TRBJ1-1; 10 bases are a match to TRBD1. Germline values: CDR1 WNHNN, CDR2 SYGVQD (reference sequence). Germline trimming cut 3 bases from V and 5 bases from J; bases unmatched to any gene: 3. The CDR3 spans 14 residues. This CDR3 reads CASSEGTGVTEAFF. The CDR3 bases are TGCGCCAGCAGTGAAGGGACAGGGGTAACTGAAGCTTTCTTT.

This chain links TRBV6-1 with TRBJ2-1, with 8 bases identical to TRBD1. The CDR3 is made up of 13 amino acids. Germline CDR1 MNHNS, CDR2 SASEGT. V gave up 7 bases and J gave up 6 bases; unmatched junction bases: 5. The CDR3 region is CASNLDRVNEQFF. CDR3 DNA sequence: TGTGCCAGCAACCTGGACAGGGTCAATGAGCAGTTCTTC.

This sequence joins TRBV9 and TRBJ2-2; D uncertain. Germline lookup yields CDR1 SGDLS and CDR2 YYNGEE. V shed 4 bases and J shed 1 base, with 11 bases lying between them. The CDR3 is made up of 15 amino acids. CDR3 sequence (DNA): TGTGCCAGCAGCACAAATCTTTTGAACACCGGGGAGCTGTTTTTT. Its translation: CASSTNLLNTGELFF.

This clone was seen a handful of times. The chain uses TRBV7-2 and TRBJ2-7; 9 positions match TRBD1. The CDR3 extends over 15 amino acids. Germline-derived CDR1 and CDR2 are SGHTA and FQGNSA. Losses at the gene ends were 7 bases for V and 3 bases for J; bases not matched to a gene: 10. The CDR3 region has the DNA TGTGCCAGCACCCCTCAGGGACAGGGTAACTACGAGCAGTACTTC. Translating it yields CASTPQGQGNYEQYF. Based on the CDR3 plus reference TRBV7-2 and TRBJ2-7, the full variable domain is GAGVSQSPSNKVTEKGKDVELRCDPISGHTALYWYRQSLGQGLEFLIYFQGNSAPDKSGLPSDRFSAERTGGSVSTLTIQRTQQEDSAVYLCASTPQGQGNYEQYFGPGTRLTVT.

The chain recombines TRBV6-5 with TRBJ2-5; unclear D gene. In germline, CDR1 is MNHEY, CDR2 SVGAGI. Trimming stripped 6 bases from V and 1 base from J, with 9 bases between. The CDR3 totals 13 residues. The CDR3 DNA sequence: TGTGCCAGCAGGATGACTGGCCAAGAGACCCAGTACTTC. The encoded protein is CASRMTGQETQYF.

This chain connects TRBV6-1 to TRBJ1-5; D is possibly TRBD1 (5 bases). The CDR3 runs 14 residues. CDR1 is MNHNS, CDR2 SASEGT, per germline. The V end was cut by 7 bases, the J end by 4 bases, with 14 bases between. CDR3 coding DNA: TGTGCCAGCATGGGGCAAGGGCAAAATCAGCCCCAGCATTTT. Its translation: CASMGQGQNQPQHF.

This clone showed up just a few times. The V call is TRBV7-9, the J call TRBJ2-1, with a possible D match to TRBD2 (6 bases). The CDR3 totals 14 residues. Trimming took off 6 bases at V and 5 bases at J, with 14 bases between the two ends. Germline V gene data show CDR1 as SEHNR and CDR2 as FQNEAQ (reference sequence). The CDR3 protein is CASRAPGADNEQFF. The CDR3 nucleotides are TGTGCCAGCAGGGCCCCGGGAGCGGACAATGAGCAGTTCTTC.

The chain uses TRBV2 and TRBJ1-2, with a possible D match to TRBD1 (5 bases). CDR1 and CDR2 (germline): SNHLY, FYNNEI. V lost 2 bases, J lost 6 bases, and 7 bases lay in between. This CDR3 spans 12 amino acids. CDR3 amino acids: CASSERGHGYTF. In DNA, the CDR3 is TGTGCCAGCAGTGAAAGGGGCCATGGCTACACCTTC.

This clone was detected only a few times. The rearrangement joins TRBV5-5 to TRBJ1-2; 7 nucleotides match TRBD1. The CDR3 spans 14 residues. Germline V CDR1 and CDR2: SGHKS, YYEKEE (reference sequence). The V gene end was trimmed by 1 base and the J gene end by 4 bases; junction bases not matched to a gene: 4. CDR3 nucleotide sequence: TGTGCCAGCAGCTTGAGAGGGGGCTCCTATGGCTACACCTTC. Amino acid sequence: CASSLRGGSYGYTF. Drawing the rest from reference TRBV5-5 and TRBJ1-2, the complete variable domain is DAGVTQSPTHLIKTRGQQVTLRCSPISGHKSVSWYQQVLGQGPQFIFQYYEKEERGRGNFPDRFSARQFPNYSSELNVNALLLGDSALYLCASSLRGGSYGYTFGSGTRLTVV.

In its sample, this clone was seen once. The conserved phenylalanine or tryptophan is not found at the CDR3 terminus, so this likely reflects a read error. The CDR3 DNA reads as TGTGCCAGTAGTATCGAGGGGGTGAACACTGAAGCTTTCGTT. Translation gives CASSIEGVNTEAFV. The genes are TRBV19 and TRBJ1-1; tentative D call: TRBD1 (6 bases). Deletions cut 3 bases from V and 0 bases from J, with 8 bases between. The CDR3 loop spans 14 amino acids. Per germline, CDR1 LNHDA and CDR2 SQIVND (reference sequence).

V gene TRBV29-1 combines with J gene TRBJ1-2; 9 nucleotides align to TRBD1. Germline assignment: CDR1 SQVTM and CDR2 ANQGSEA. The CDR3 runs to 17 residues. The ends lost 6 bases at V and 2 bases at J; junction bases unmatched: 16. The CDR3 bases are TGCAGCGTCGAACAGGGGGCGGTTTTCCGAACGAACTATGGCTACACCTTC. Amino acid sequence: CSVEQGAVFRTNYGYTF.

The genes are TRBV5-4 and TRBJ1-1; unclear D gene. The CDR3 runs 15 residues. Looked up from germline, CDR1 is SGHNT and CDR2 is YYREEE (reference sequence). The V gene lost 0 bases and the J gene lost 0 bases, with 9 bases spanning the gap. The CDR3 sequence: CASSLGQNMNTEAFF. The DNA for the CDR3 is TGTGCCAGCAGCTTGGGGCAGAACATGAACACTGAAGCTTTCTTT.

The chain has TRBV6-5 and TRBJ2-7; 11 bases fit TRBD1. CDR1 and CDR2 from the germline V gene are MNHEY and SVGAGI. The CDR3 covers 14 residues. Germline trimming cut 6 bases from V and 1 base from J; bases unmatched to any gene: 2. Here the CDR3 DNA reads TGTGCCAGCAGACGGGACAGGGGGTCCTACGAGCAGTACTTC. The encoded protein is CASRRDRGSYEQYF.

The chain joins TRBV6-1 to TRBJ1-2, with TRBD1 identical over 7 bases. The germline V gene encodes CDR1 MNHNS and CDR2 SASEGT. J gave up 4 bases and V 2 bases, and 10 bases lay outside the gene matches. CDR3 length equals 16 residues. The CDR3 DNA reads TGTGCCAGCAGTGAATCCCTCCAGGGGGTCCGCTATGGCTACACCTTC. Translation: CASSESLQGVRYGYTF.

The V gene is TRBV27, the J gene TRBJ1-1, with D possibly TRBD1 on 6 matching bases. V shed 6 bases and J shed 4 bases, with 18 bases lying between them. The CDR3 spans 15 residues. Germline assignment: CDR1 MNHEY and CDR2 SMNVEV (reference sequence). In DNA form, the CDR3 reads TGTGCCAGCAGAAAAGCGGGGGGCGGAGGCACTGAAGCTTTCTTT. This gives the protein CASRKAGGGGTEAFF.

The V call is TRBV5-6, the J call TRBJ1-2, with 8 bases matching TRBD1. CDR3 size: 15 residues. V shed 3 bases and J 4 bases; nucleotides not matched to a gene: 8. Germline V gene lookup returns CDR1 SGHDT and CDR2 YYEEEE. CDR3 DNA sequence: TGTGCCAGCAGCTGGGACAGGCCGATAGGCTATGGCTACACCTTC. As protein: CASSWDRPIGYGYTF.

V is TRBV6-5 and J is TRBJ2-1; 11 nucleotides line up with TRBD2. There are 14 residues in the CDR3. Germline lookup yields CDR1 MNHEY and CDR2 SVGAGI. Trimming removed 9 bases from V and 7 bases from J; junction bases left unmatched: 8. CDR3 loop: CASNIAGGKNEQFF. The CDR3 nucleotides read TGTGCCAGTAACATAGCGGGGGGGAAAAATGAGCAGTTCTTC.

V and J are TRBV4-3 and TRBJ2-2, with 8 bases matching TRBD2. V lost 2 bases, J lost 4 bases, and 6 bases stayed unmatched. The CDR3 runs 16 residues. Germline CDR1 is LGHNA and CDR2 is YSLEER. CDR3 in DNA: TGCGCCAGCAGCCAACCCGGGGGGGCCACCACCGGGGAGCTGTTTTTT. The encoded protein is CASSQPGGATTGELFF.

This chain links TRBV18 with TRBJ1-5; 7 bases agree with TRBD1. J gave up 5 bases and V 8 bases, and 6 bases lay outside the gene matches. Germline CDR1 is KGHSH and CDR2 is LQKENI. The CDR3 contains 13 residues. The CDR3 DNA sequence: TGTGCCAGCGGAGGGGGCGAAGATCAGCCCCAGCATTTT. Translating it yields CASGGGEDQPQHF. The full variable domain, with the rest looked up from reference TRBV18 and TRBJ1-5, is NAGVMQNPRHLVRRRGQEARLRCSPMKGHSHVYWYRQLPEEGLKFMVYLQKENIIDESGMPKERFSAEFPKEGPSILRIQQVVRGDSAAYFCASGGGEDQPQHFGDGTRLSIL.

This rearrangement joins TRBV2 to TRBJ2-5; perhaps TRBD2 as D (5 bases). Germline lookup yields CDR1 SNHLY and CDR2 FYNNEI. Trimming removed 3 bases from V and 7 bases from J, with 6 bases in between. The CDR3 loop spans 11 amino acids. This CDR3 reads CASSDRGTQYF. The CDR3 region has the DNA TGTGCCAGCAGTGACCGGGGGACCCAGTACTTC.